The following is a T cell receptor beta chain sequence with its context. Its antigen remains unidentified. CDR3 length: 13 residues. Per germline, CDR1 SGHTA and CDR2 FQGNSA. The V end lost 2 bases, the J end lost 7 bases, and 10 bases lay between the germline ends. Combining a sample-barcoded 5' primer with a J-beta primer mix, a second PCR ran for roughly 7 to 11 cycles. Every sample produced at least 3 million CDR3-containing paired-end reads. TCRdb ran MiXCR on the 5' RACE reads and lists one entry per CDR3 protein. The data contain 1.5 million to 2 million distinct CDR3 sequences, 49% of them seen just once; the ten biggest clones take up less than 2.5%. These data belong to a study of blood T cells in healthy people across ages. Regarding the study as a whole: Estimated diversity across one million T cells was deemed an underestimate.

Each sample had at least 7 million PBMCs isolated. Source material: blood. The rearrangement joins TRBV7-2 to TRBJ2-3; D is uncertain. The sequence was collected from a woman aged 40 to 50 in good health. The CDR3 loop reads CASSLRSTNTQYF. CDR3 nucleotide sequence: TGTGCCAGCAGCTTACGGTCGACAAATACGCAGTATTTT.